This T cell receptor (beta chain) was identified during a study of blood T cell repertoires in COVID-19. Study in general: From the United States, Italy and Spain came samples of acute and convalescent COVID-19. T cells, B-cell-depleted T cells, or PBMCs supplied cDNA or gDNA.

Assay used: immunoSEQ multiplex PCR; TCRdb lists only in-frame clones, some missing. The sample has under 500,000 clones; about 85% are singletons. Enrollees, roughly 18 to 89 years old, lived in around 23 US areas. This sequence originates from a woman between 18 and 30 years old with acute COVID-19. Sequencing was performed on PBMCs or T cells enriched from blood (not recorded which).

The DNA for the CDR3 is TGTGCCAGCAGCTTAGGTAGCGGGAGGAGGACCTACAATGAGCAGTTCTTC. Translated: CASSLGSGRRTYNEQFF. The rearrangement uses TRBV7-2 and TRBJ2-1; 10 bases fit TRBD2. The trim removed 1 base at V and 2 bases at J, leaving 5 bases unmatched. Germline V gene lookup returns CDR1 SGHTA and CDR2 FQGNSA. The CDR3 loop spans 17 amino acids.